The 27 T cell receptor beta chains below were found in one sample sequenced in a study of T cell repertoires in cytomegalovirus infection. TCRdb independently ran MiXCR on the reads; one entry per CDR3 protein. This sample has fewer than 700,000 distinct CDR3 sequences, with roughly 26% found just once. Sequencing was carried out using CD8+ T cells from PBMCs. The receptors come from a human donor in good health (CMV status not recorded). Some clones in this sample may be carry-over from other donors' samples.

This clonotype was counted a few times. V is TRBV6-2 or TRBV6-3 and J is TRBJ2-1; 9 positions agree with TRBD2. From germline, CDR1 is MNHEY and CDR2 SVGEGT. The V segment lost 6 bases and the J segment 7 bases; nucleotides outside the gene matches: 4. This CDR3 region has 13 residues. The CDR3 DNA reads TGTGCCAGCAGAGAGCGGGGGGCTAATGAGCAGTTCTTC. Protein: CASRERGANEQFF.

This rearrangement joins TRBV20-1 to TRBJ2-1; 12 bases match TRBD2. Losses at the gene ends were 5 bases for V and 2 bases for J; bases not matched to a gene: 7. The CDR3 has 16 residues. The germline CDR1 and CDR2 sequences are DFQATT and SNEGSKA (reference sequence). CDR3 loop: CSAYRLAGDAYNEQFF. In DNA, the CDR3 is TGCAGTGCTTACCGACTAGCGGGGGATGCCTACAATGAGCAGTTCTTC.

The chain's CDR3 is CSARPTGQGNTGELFF. In DNA, the CDR3 is TGCAGTGCTAGACCTACGGGACAGGGGAACACCGGGGAGCTGTTTTTT. The chain carries TRBV20-1 and TRBJ2-2; 9 nucleotides match TRBD1. Looked up from germline, CDR1 is DFQATT and CDR2 is SNEGSKA (reference sequence). V shed 2 bases, J shed 1 base, and the junction held 5 bases outside the gene matches. The CDR3 extends over 16 amino acids.

The CDR3 DNA reads TGTGCCAGCAGCCCCTCAGGGGGGGGCGCGTCCAATGAGCAGTTCTTC. This gives the protein CASSPSGGGASNEQFF. The V and J genes are TRBV9 and TRBJ2-1, with D perhaps given as TRBD1 or TRBD2 (7 bases each). V dropped 4 bases and J dropped 6 bases, with 20 bases sitting between them. CDR1 is SGDLS, CDR2 YYNGEE, per germline. The CDR3 has 16 residues.

The chain couples TRBV20-1 to TRBJ2-5; D possibly corresponds to TRBD2 (6 bases). V lost 0 bases and J 1 base, leaving 9 bases between the germline ends. Germline-derived CDR1 and CDR2 are DFQATT and SNEGSKA (reference sequence). The CDR3 covers 14 residues. The DNA for the CDR3 is TGCAGTGCTAGAGATGTGCGGGGCCAAGAGACCCAGTACTTC. Its translation is CSARDVRGQETQYF.

This clonotype was counted between two and nine times. CDR3 residues: CASSYDRRYNEQFF. The CDR3 DNA reads as TGTGCCAGCAGTTACGACAGGCGGTACAATGAGCAGTTCTTC. The chain recombines TRBV6-2 or TRBV6-3 with TRBJ2-1; D is possibly TRBD1 (6 bases). This CDR3 has 14 residues. Germline values: CDR1 MNHEY, CDR2 SVGEGT. Trimming took 2 bases from V and 4 from J, leaving 9 bases between them.

Of note for this clonotype: The junction shows a germline mismatch at one end, possibly a read error. The V gene is TRBV27, the J gene TRBJ2-1; tentative D call: TRBD2 (7 bases). The germline gives CDR1 MNHEY, CDR2 SMNVEV (reference sequence). CDR3 size: 15 residues. In nucleotides, the CDR3 is TGTGCCAGCAGTACCACGGCGGGGGCTTACAATGAGCTGTTCTTC. The encoded protein is CASSTTAGAYNELFF.

As for this clonotype: One end of the junction is discordant with germline, which a read error may explain. J is TRBJ1-2 and V is TRBV29-1; 9 nucleotides align to TRBD1. The CDR3 totals 12 residues. CDR1 and CDR2 from the germline V gene are SQVTM and ANQGSEA. The CDR3 spells CSVRTGDYGYIF. Here the CDR3 DNA reads TGCAGCGTTCGGACAGGGGATTATGGCTACATCTTC.

The chain combines TRBV6-6 with TRBJ2-7; D is unclear. In germline, CDR1 is MNHNY, CDR2 SVGAGI (reference sequence). Trimming took off 5 bases at V and 3 bases at J, with 20 bases between the two ends. The CDR3 runs 16 residues. This CDR3 is CASSPLKNRWDYEQYV. In nucleotides, the CDR3 is TGTGCCAGCAGTCCGTTAAAGAACAGATGGGACTACGAGCAGTACGTC.

This clonotype was observed many times. As DNA, the CDR3 is TGTGCCAGCAGCTTAGCAGGGGCGGGTGAGACCCAGTACTTC. Protein: CASSLAGAGETQYF. The chain has TRBV7-2 and TRBJ2-5; D may match TRBD1 or TRBD2 (5 bases each). The CDR3 is 14 residues long. V lost 0 bases to trimming and J lost 5 bases, with 10 bases between them. Germline V lookup: CDR1 SGHTA, CDR2 FQGNSA.

The chain is built from TRBV7-6 and TRBJ2-2; 7 bases are shared with TRBD1. The CDR3 consists of 16 residues. CDR1 and CDR2 (germline): SGHVS, FNYEAQ. J lost 1 base, V lost 5 bases, and 7 bases had no gene match. CDR3 bases: TGTGCCAGCAGCCCAGAAGGGGGCAGGAACACCGGGGAGCTGTTTTTT. Its protein is CASSPEGGRNTGELFF.

The V gene is TRBV29-1, the J gene TRBJ2-3; 9 nucleotides align to TRBD2. Per germline, CDR1 SQVTM and CDR2 ANQGSEA. J gave up 1 base and V 7 bases, and 12 bases lay outside the gene matches. The CDR3 runs 16 residues. The CDR3: CSARGRVAGGTDTQYF. The CDR3 DNA sequence: TGCAGCGCCAGGGGTAGAGTAGCGGGAGGCACAGATACGCAGTATTTT.

The J gene is TRBJ2-7, the V gene TRBV20-1; a possible D gene is TRBD1 (5 bases). CDR1 is DFQATT, CDR2 SNEGSKA, per germline (reference sequence). Trimming shortened V by 3 bases and J by 0 bases, and 21 bases separated the two germline ends. The CDR3 runs 17 residues. DNA of the CDR3: TGCAGTGCTAGGGGTCTAGATACAGACGACAGCTCCTACGAGCAGTACTTC. This gives the protein CSARGLDTDDSSYEQYF.

This clonotype was seen a handful of times. CDR3 sequence: CASSLEKPTYEQYF. CDR3 DNA sequence: TGTGCCAGCAGCTTAGAAAAACCAACCTACGAGCAGTACTTC. The J gene is TRBJ2-7, the V gene TRBV7-2; the D is unclear. The CDR3 is 14 residues long. CDR1 and CDR2 (germline): SGHTA, FQGNSA. V was pared by 1 base and J by 2 bases, with 9 bases between.

This clonotype has more than one count but fewer than ten. The chain links TRBV6-2 or TRBV6-3 to TRBJ2-1, with D possibly TRBD2 on 5 matching bases. The CDR3 contains 14 residues. Germline V CDR1 and CDR2: MNHEY, SVGEGT. V lost 0 bases and J 4 bases, leaving 7 bases between the germline ends. In nucleotides, the CDR3 is TGTGCCAGCAGTTACTCGGACTTGTACAATGAGCAGTTCTTC. It specifies CASSYSDLYNEQFF.

This clonotype was recorded a few times. This sequence joins TRBV28 and TRBJ2-2; tentative D call: TRBD1 (5 bases). The CDR3 contains 13 residues. Germline CDR1 and CDR2: MDHEN and SYDVKM. V was cut by 3 bases and J by 6 bases, with 8 bases left in between. CDR3 coding DNA: TGTGCCAGCAGTTTCTCAGGGCCCGGGGAGCTGTTTTTT. It yields the protein CASSFSGPGELFF. The whole variable domain, remainder taken from reference TRBV28 and TRBJ2-2, is DVKVTQSSRYLVKRTGEKVFLECVQDMDHENMFWYRQDPGLGLRLIYFSYDVKMKEKGDIPEGYSVSREKKERFSLILESASTNQTSMYLCASSFSGPGELFFGEGSRLTVL.

This clonotype occurred a few times. The chain recombines TRBV5-4 with TRBJ1-2, with D possibly being TRBD1 (6 bases). Germline lookup yields CDR1 SGHNT and CDR2 YYREEE (reference sequence). The CDR3 consists of 12 residues. Trimming shortened V by 2 bases and J by 6 bases, and 8 bases separated the two germline ends. The DNA for the CDR3 is TGTGCCAGCAGCTTCGACAGGAATGGCTACACCTTC. Translation gives CASSFDRNGYTF.

This clonotype came up a few times. The V and J genes are TRBV6-5 and TRBJ1-2, with D possibly matching TRBD1 (6 bases). CDR1 and CDR2 from the germline V gene are MNHEY and SVGAGI. Trimming removed 0 bases from V and 6 bases from J, with 11 bases in between. The CDR3 length is 14 residues. The CDR3 coding sequence is TGTGCCAGCAGTTACTCGGCAGGGGCGCATGGCTACACCTTC. Amino acids: CASSYSAGAHGYTF.

As concerns this clonotype: Germline is not matched at one junction end, which may reflect a read error. V usage is TRBV4-2 and J usage is TRBJ1-2, with a weak D call TRBD1 (5 bases). The length of the CDR3 is 13 residues. The germline V gene has CDR1 LGHNA and CDR2 YNFKEQ. The CDR3, as DNA: TGTGTCAGCAGCCAAGATATAGGGGATGGCTACACCTTC. Translated, it gives CVSSQDIGDGYTF.

This clonotype was seen a few times. The chain recombines TRBV7-9 with TRBJ1-2, with D uncertain. Per germline, CDR1 SEHNR and CDR2 FQNEAQ (reference sequence). V dropped 3 bases and J dropped 7 bases, with 24 bases sitting between them. This CDR3 has 17 residues. The CDR3 DNA reads TGTGCCAGCAGCTTTTCATCCGGGATGGCCATTTCGACTGGCTACACCTTC. It yields the protein CASSFSSGMAISTGYTF. Supplemented by reference TRBV7-9 and TRBJ1-2, the full variable domain reads DTGVSQNPRHKITKRGQNVTFRCDPISEHNRLYWYRQTLGQGPEFLTYFQNEAQLEKSRLLSDRFSAERPKGSFSTLEIQRTEQGDSAMYLCASSFSSGMAISTGYTFGSGTRLTVV.

This clonotype appeared many times. This chain connects TRBV9 to TRBJ2-1; 8 bases are a match to TRBD1. Germline V gene sequence: CDR1 SGDLS, CDR2 YYNGEE. V shed 2 bases, J shed 3 bases, and the junction held 7 bases outside the gene matches. There are 16 residues in the CDR3. CDR3: CASSVYMGQDYNEQFF. CDR3 sequence (DNA): TGTGCCAGCAGCGTTTACATGGGACAGGACTACAATGAGCAGTTCTTC.

Only one count was recorded for this clonotype. The J gene is TRBJ2-5, the V gene TRBV29-1, with TRBD1 matching over 7 bases. Trimming removed 6 bases from V and 1 base from J; junction bases left unmatched: 14. CDR3 length: 16 amino acids. CDR1 SQVTM and CDR2 ANQGSEA come from the germline V gene. The CDR3 region has the DNA TGCAGCGTCCAAGGGGTGGGTTACAGGGGCCAAGAGACCCAGTACTTC. It codes for CSVQGVGYRGQETQYF.

This clonotype was observed many times. The genes are TRBV11-2 and TRBJ2-6, with TRBD1 matching over 12 bases. V lost 5 bases to trimming and J lost 1 base; unmatched junction nucleotides: 6. From germline, CDR1 is SGHAT and CDR2 FQNNGV. The CDR3 runs to 18 residues. CDR3 bases: TGTGCCAGCAGCCCGTGGGACAGGGGGCGATCTGGGGCCAACGTCCTGACTTTC. This encodes CASSPWDRGRSGANVLTF.

This clonotype was detected many times. J is TRBJ2-5 and V is TRBV6-6; 10 bases align to TRBD1. Trimming at V came to 6 bases and at J to 1 base, leaving 5 bases not matched to a gene. The CDR3 totals 15 residues. Germline V gene data show CDR1 as MNHNY and CDR2 as SVGAGI (reference sequence). As DNA, the CDR3 is TGTGCCAGCAGGGACAGGGGGAGAGTCCAAGAGACCCAGTACTTC. It specifies CASRDRGRVQETQYF.

This clonotype has more than one count but fewer than ten. The rearrangement uses TRBV5-5 and TRBJ1-5; tentative D call: TRBD1 (6 bases). Per germline, CDR1 SGHKS and CDR2 YYEKEE (reference sequence). Trimming cost V 2 bases and J 4 bases, with 10 bases left between them. The CDR3 has 14 amino acids. The CDR3 DNA follows: TGTGCCAGCAGCTTCTGGGACAAAAATCAGCCCCAGCATTTT. Protein: CASSFWDKNQPQHF.

This clonotype appeared a single time. J is TRBJ2-5 and V is TRBV6-6; no reliable D call. The CDR3 runs to 14 residues. V lost 6 bases to trimming and J lost 4 bases, with 15 bases between them. Germline CDR1 reads MNHNY; CDR2 reads SVGAGI (reference sequence). CDR3 bases: TGTGCCAGCAGCCGTTATAAGGTTGCAGAGACCCAGTACTTC. Translation gives CASSRYKVAETQYF.

On this clonotype itself: A much larger clonotype is one base distant, so this may be a read error. The chain joins TRBV7-4 to TRBJ1-3; the D gene is possibly TRBD1 (5 bases). The CDR3 extends over 15 amino acids. Germline V lookup: CDR1 SGHVT, CDR2 SQSDAQ. The CDR3 bases are TGTGTCAGCACCTCCGGGACGGCTCTTGGAAACACCATATATTTT. It yields the protein CVSTSGTALGNTIYF.